The sequence of this T cell receptor (beta chain) was determined in a study of blood T cell repertoires in COVID-19. As for the study in general: Acute-phase and convalescent COVID-19 samples originated in the United States, Italy and Spain.

Assay used: immunoSEQ multiplex PCR; TCRdb lists only in-frame clones, some missing. The sample records about 310,000 clones, around 87% being singletons. CDR3 length: 13 residues. The germline gives CDR1 SGHTS, CDR2 YDEGEE. V lost 4 bases and J 3 bases, leaving 8 bases between the germline ends. The genes are TRBV5-8 and TRBJ1-3; D remains ambiguous. The sequence derives from a woman aged 45-65 years who had recovered from COVID-19. The sample consisted of peripheral blood. The CDR3 coding sequence is TGTGCCAGCAGCGCCCTAGGTGGAAACACCATATATTTT. Translated, it gives CASSALGGNTIYF.